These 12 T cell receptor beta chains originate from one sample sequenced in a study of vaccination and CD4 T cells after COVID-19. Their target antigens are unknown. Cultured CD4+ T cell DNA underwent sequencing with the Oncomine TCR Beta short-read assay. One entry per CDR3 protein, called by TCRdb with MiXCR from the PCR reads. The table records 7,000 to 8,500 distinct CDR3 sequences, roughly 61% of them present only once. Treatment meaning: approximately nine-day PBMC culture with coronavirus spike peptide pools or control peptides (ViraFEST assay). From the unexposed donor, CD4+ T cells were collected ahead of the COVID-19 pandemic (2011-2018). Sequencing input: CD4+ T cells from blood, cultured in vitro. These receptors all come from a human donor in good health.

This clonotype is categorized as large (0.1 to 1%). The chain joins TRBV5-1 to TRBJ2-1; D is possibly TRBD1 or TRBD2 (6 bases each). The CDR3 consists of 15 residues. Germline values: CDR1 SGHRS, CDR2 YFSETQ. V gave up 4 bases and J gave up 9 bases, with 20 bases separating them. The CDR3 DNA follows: TGCGCCAGCAGCAGGGACACCTCGGGGGCCGGTGAGCAGTTCTTC. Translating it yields CASSRDTSGAGEQFF.

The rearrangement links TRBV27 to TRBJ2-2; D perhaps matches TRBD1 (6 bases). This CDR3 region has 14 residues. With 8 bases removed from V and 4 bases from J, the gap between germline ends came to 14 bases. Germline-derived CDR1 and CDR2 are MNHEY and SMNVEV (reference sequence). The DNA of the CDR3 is TGTGCCAGCCTTCCTTACAGGGCCACCGGGGAGCTGTTTTTT. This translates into CASLPYRATGELFF.

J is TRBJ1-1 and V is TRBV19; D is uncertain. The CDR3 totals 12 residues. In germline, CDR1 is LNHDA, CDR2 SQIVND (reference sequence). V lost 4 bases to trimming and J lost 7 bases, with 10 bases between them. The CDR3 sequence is CASSNFPVEAFF. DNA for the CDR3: TGTGCCAGTAGTAATTTCCCGGTTGAAGCTTTCTTT.

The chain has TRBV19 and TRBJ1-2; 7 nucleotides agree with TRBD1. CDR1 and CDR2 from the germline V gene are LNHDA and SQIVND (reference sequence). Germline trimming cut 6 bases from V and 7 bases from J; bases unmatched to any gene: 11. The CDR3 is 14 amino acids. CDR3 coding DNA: TGTGCCAGTAGCGATGGGACAGTTTCTTTTGGCTACACCTTC. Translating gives CASSDGTVSFGYTF.

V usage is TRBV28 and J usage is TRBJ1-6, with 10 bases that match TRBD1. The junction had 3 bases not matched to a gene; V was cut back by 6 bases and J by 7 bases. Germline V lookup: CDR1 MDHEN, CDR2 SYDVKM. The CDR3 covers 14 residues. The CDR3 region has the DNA TGTGCCAGCAGGACGGGACAGGGGAATTCACCCCTCCACTTT. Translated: CASRTGQGNSPLHF.

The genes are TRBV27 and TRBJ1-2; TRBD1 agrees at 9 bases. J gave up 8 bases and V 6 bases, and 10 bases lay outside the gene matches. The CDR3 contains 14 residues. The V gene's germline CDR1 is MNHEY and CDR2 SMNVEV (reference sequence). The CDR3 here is CASRGTGYVGGYTF. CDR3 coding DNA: TGTGCCAGCAGGGGGACAGGGTACGTGGGCGGCTACACCTTC.

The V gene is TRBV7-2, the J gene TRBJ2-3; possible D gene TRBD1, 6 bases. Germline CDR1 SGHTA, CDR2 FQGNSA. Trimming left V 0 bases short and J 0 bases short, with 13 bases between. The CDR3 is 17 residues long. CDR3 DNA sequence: TGTGCCAGCAGCTTAGCGGGCCAGGGGAAGAGCACAGATACGCAGTATTTT. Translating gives CASSLAGQGKSTDTQYF.

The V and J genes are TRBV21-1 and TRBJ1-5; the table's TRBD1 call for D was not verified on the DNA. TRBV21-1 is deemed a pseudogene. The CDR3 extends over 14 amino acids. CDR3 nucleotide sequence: TGTGCCAGCAGTAGAGAGGGGGACAATCAGCCCCAGCATTTT. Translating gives CASSREGDNQPQHF.

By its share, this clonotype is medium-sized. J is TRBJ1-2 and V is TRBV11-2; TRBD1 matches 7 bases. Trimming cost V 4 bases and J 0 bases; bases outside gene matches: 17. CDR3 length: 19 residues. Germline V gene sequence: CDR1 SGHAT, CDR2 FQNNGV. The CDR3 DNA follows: TGTGCCAGCAGCTCAATCGACCTGACAGGGAAGCCCCCTAACTATGGCTACACCTTC. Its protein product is CASSSIDLTGKPPNYGYTF.

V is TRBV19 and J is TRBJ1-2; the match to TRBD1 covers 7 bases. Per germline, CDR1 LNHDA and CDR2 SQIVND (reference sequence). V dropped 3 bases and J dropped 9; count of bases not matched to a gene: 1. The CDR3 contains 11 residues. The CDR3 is CASSMGQRYTF. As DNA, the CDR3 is TGTGCCAGTAGTATGGGACAGCGCTACACCTTC.

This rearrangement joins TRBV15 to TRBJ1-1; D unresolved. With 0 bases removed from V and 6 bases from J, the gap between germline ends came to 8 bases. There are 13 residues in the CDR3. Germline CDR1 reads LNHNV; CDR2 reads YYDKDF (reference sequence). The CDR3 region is CATSRDEGSEAFF. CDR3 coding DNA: TGTGCCACCAGCAGAGACGAGGGCTCTGAAGCTTTCTTT. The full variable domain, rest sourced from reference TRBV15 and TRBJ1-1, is DAMVIQNPRYQVTQFGKPVTLSCSQTLNHNVMYWYQQKSSQAPKLLFHYYDKDFNNEADTPDNFQSRRPNTSFCFLDIRSPGLGDTAMYLCATSRDEGSEAFFGQGTRLTVV.

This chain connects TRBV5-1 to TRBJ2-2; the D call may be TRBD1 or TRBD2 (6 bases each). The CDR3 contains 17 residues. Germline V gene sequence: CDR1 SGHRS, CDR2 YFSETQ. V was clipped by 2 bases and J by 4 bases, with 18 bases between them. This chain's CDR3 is CASSFLGGPSGTGELFF. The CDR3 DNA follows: TGCGCCAGCAGCTTCTTGGGGGGCCCATCCGGCACCGGGGAGCTGTTTTTT.